A selection of T cell receptor beta chains follows, all from one sample in a study of blood T cell repertoires in COVID-19. Sequencing used immunoSEQ multiplex PCR; TCRdb keeps in-frame clones, though not all of them. This sample carries 140,000 to 150,000 clones, 88% of them seen once, and the ten largest clones take 1.2%. The specimen was PBMCs or T cells enriched from blood (not recorded which). Receptors were obtained from a woman in her twenties or thirties with acute COVID-19. CDR3s include the opening cysteine and the closing phenylalanine or tryptophan. The D gene is left open where the match is weak. Size values are once, few and many counts, or a class for expanded clones, and some rows have none.

V gene	clone size	D gene	J gene	CDR3 DNA	CDR3 protein
TRBV2	-	TRBD1	TRBJ1-1	TGTGCCAGCCTGGGACAGGGGGGCACTGAAGCTTTCTTT	CASLGQGGTEAFF
TRBV13	-	TRBD1	TRBJ2-1	TGTGCCAGCAGCTTAGCGCCCACGGAGACAGGGGTCGAGCAGTTCTTC	CASSLAPTETGVEQFF
TRBV10-3	-	-	TRBJ2-7	TGTGCCATCAGCGACACCACAGGGACCCCTTACGAGCAGTACTTC	CAISDTTGTPYEQYF
TRBV9	-	-	TRBJ2-7	TGTGCCAGCACCCGGGAAGGTGTATACGAGCAGTACTTC	CASTREGVYEQYF
TRBV6-5	-	-	TRBJ2-2	TGTGCCAGCGAACGCTATCCCTACGCCGGGGAGCTGTTTTTT	CASERYPYAGELFF
TRBV30	-	TRBD1	TRBJ1-2	TGTGCCTGGAGTGTAAACAGGGGAGGCGGCTACACCTTC	CAWSVNRGGGYTF
TRBV6-5	-	-	TRBJ1-1	TGTGCCAGCATAGAACGGGTCGGGAACACTGAAGCTTTCTTT	CASIERVGNTEAFF
TRBV5-6	-	-	TRBJ2-5	TGTGCCAGCAGCTGGGGTGTGAGGGAAGAGACCCAGTACTTC	CASSWGVREETQYF
TRBV7-9	many	-	TRBJ2-2	TGTGCCAGCAGCTTTGGGACAACAGTACTCTCCGGGGAGCTGTTTTTT	CASSFGTTVLSGELFF
TRBV9	-	-	TRBJ2-7	TGTGCCAGCAGCGTGGTCCCAGGACGGGACTACGAGCAGTACTTC	CASSVVPGRDYEQYF
TRBV2	-	TRBD2	TRBJ2-4	TGTGCCAGCAGTTTAGCGGGAGTGCGGAGGGACATTCAGTACTTC	CASSLAGVRRDIQYF
TRBV5-1	-	-	TRBJ2-1	TGCGCCAGCAGCTTGGCGGGAGCCGAAAATGAGCAGTTCTTC	CASSLAGAENEQFF
TRBV4-1	once	TRBD1	TRBJ1-4	TGCGCCAGCAGCCAAGTGAGAAGGTCCGGGACAGAAAATGAAAAACTGTTTTTT	CASSQVRRSGTENEKLFF
TRBV28	-	TRBD1	TRBJ1-5	TGTGCCAGCAGTGGGGCAGGGGGGTCAGGAAATCAGCCCCAGCATTTT	CASSGAGGSGNQPQHF
TRBV5-4	few	-	TRBJ2-1	TGTGCCAGCAGCTTGGGACTAGGTGTTTCCTACAATGAGCAGTTCTTC	CASSLGLGVSYNEQFF
TRBV3-1/TRBV3-2	-	-	TRBJ1-3	TGTGCCAGCAGGGGGGGGTTGCTCGGAAACACCATATATTTT	CASRGGLLGNTIYF
TRBV28	once	-	TRBJ1-2	TGTGCCAGCAGTTTTACGGGGTTGGATGGCTACACCTTC	CASSFTGLDGYTF
TRBV2	-	TRBD1	TRBJ1-2	TGTGCCAGCGCGGACAGGACAGGGAAGCATGGCTACACCTTC	CASADRTGKHGYTF
TRBV28	-	-	TRBJ1-4	TGTGCCAGCAGTTTGACAGTCGCCTGGGCAACTAATGAAAAACTGTTTTTT	CASSLTVAWATNEKLFF
TRBV28	-	TRBD1	TRBJ1-5	TGTGCCAGCAGTTTACGGGGACAGGGAGACAATCAGCCCCAGCATTTT	CASSLRGQGDNQPQHF
TRBV27	-	TRBD2	TRBJ2-1	TGTGCCAGCAGGCCTGGGCCTAGCGGGTCCCGCTCCTACAATGAGCAGTTCTTC	CASRPGPSGSRSYNEQFF
TRBV6-2/TRBV6-3	-	TRBD2	TRBJ2-1	TGTGCCAGCAGTTCCAGACTAGCGGGACAGACTTACGGCTCCTACAATGAGCAGTTCTTC	CASSSRLAGQTYGSYNEQFF